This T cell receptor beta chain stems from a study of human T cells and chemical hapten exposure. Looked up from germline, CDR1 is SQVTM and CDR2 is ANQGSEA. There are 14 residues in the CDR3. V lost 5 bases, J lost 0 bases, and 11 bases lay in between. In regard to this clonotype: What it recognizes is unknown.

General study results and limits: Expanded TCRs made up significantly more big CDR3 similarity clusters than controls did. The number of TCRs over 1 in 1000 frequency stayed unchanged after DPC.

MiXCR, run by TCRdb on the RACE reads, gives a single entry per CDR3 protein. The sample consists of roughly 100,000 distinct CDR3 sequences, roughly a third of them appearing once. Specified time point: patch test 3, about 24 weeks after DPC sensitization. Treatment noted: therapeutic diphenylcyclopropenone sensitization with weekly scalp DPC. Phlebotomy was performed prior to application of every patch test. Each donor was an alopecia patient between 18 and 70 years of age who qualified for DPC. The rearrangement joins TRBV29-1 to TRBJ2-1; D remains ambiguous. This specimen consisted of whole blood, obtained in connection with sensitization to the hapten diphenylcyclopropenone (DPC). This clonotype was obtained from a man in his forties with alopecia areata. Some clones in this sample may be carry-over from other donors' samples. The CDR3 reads CSVNGGSSYNEQFF. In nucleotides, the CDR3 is TGCAGCGTTAATGGCGGTAGCTCCTACAATGAGCAGTTCTTC.